These T cell receptor beta chains were read from a single sample in a study of yellow fever vaccine responses in identical twins. TCRdb reprocessed the RT-PCR reads with MiXCR, giving one entry per CDR3 protein. The table has approximately 11,000 distinct CDR3 sequences, roughly 82% seen once. The sequenced sample was T cells from blood (PBMCs), unsorted or a sorted subset (not recorded which), obtained before or after yellow fever vaccination (not recorded which). The receptors here all came from a woman between 18 and 29 years old who received the yellow fever vaccine. Both conserved end residues are part of each CDR3. D genes are given only for firm matches.

-	TRBV28	TRBJ1-1	TGTGCCAGCAGTTTAGAGGCGGGAGGGACTGAAGCTTTCTTT	CASSLEAGGTEAFF
-	TRBV4-2	TRBJ2-6	TGTGCCAGCAGCCAAGAAGGCAGGGGAGGGGCCAACGTCCTGACTTTC	CASSQEGRGGANVLTF
-	TRBV4-3	TRBJ2-5	TGCGCCAGCAGCGCGCGACTGCCGCTATCAAAGGAGACCCAGTACTTC	CASSARLPLSKETQYF
TRBD1	TRBV2	TRBJ1-6	TGTGCCAGCGAGACAGGGACGGGATCACCCCTCCACTTT	CASETGTGSPLHF
-	TRBV27	TRBJ2-1	TGTGCCAGCGCCACCCCGACCGAACCGACTGAGCAGTTCTTC	CASATPTEPTEQFF
TRBD1	TRBV4-3	TRBJ2-2	TGCGCCAGCAGCCCTCCGGGACAGGGAATATCCACCGGGGAGCTGTTTTTT	CASSPPGQGISTGELFF
-	TRBV6-1	TRBJ2-3	TGTGCCAGCAGTGAAGAACCGGCTAGCACAGATACGCAGTATTTT	CASSEEPASTDTQYF
TRBD1	TRBV10-1	TRBJ1-2	TGCGCCAGCAGTGAGACAGGGGACTATGGCTACACCTTC	CASSETGDYGYTF
-	TRBV29-1	TRBJ1-2	TGCAGCGTTGAAGATCAAGGGAGGGGCTATGGCTACACCTTC	CSVEDQGRGYGYTF
TRBD2	TRBV7-9	TRBJ2-7	TGTGCCAGCAGCCCGTTTGGGACTAGCGGGGGCTACGAGCAGTACTTC	CASSPFGTSGGYEQYF
-	TRBV14	TRBJ1-1	TGTGCCAGCAGCCTTATAACGGGTATGAACACTGAAGCTTTCTTT	CASSLITGMNTEAFF
TRBD1	TRBV7-9	TRBJ1-2	TGTGCCAGCAGCTTAGGGTTTACAGGGGAAGCAGGCTACACCTTC	CASSLGFTGEAGYTF
-	TRBV27	TRBJ1-6	TGTGCCAGCAGTTCCCCGGGGGTAAATTCACCCCTCCACTTT	CASSSPGVNSPLHF